This note documents a single T cell receptor beta chain sequence. The antigen is unknown. Assay: immunoSEQ multiplex PCR; the TCRdb copy retains only in-frame clones and omits some. The table records more than 85,000 clones, about 90% of them present only once. The CDR3 loop spans 15 amino acids. CDR1 is SGHDT, CDR2 YYEEEE, per germline. V lost 4 bases and J lost 3; bases outside the gene matches: 4. This specimen comes from a study of siplizumab effects on memory and regulatory T cells. Study-wide points: The Treg-derived share of mappable alloreactive CD4+ clones averaged approximately 71% with siplizumab and 25% to 30% in controls.

The sequencing sample was made of Tregs sorted from blood. The chain has TRBV5-6 and TRBJ2-3, with TRBD2 identical over 11 bases. The receptor comes from a human donor in good health. Here the CDR3 DNA reads TGTGCCAGCAGCCTTAGCGGGAGGGCAACAGATACGCAGTATTTT. Its translation: CASSLSGRATDTQYF.